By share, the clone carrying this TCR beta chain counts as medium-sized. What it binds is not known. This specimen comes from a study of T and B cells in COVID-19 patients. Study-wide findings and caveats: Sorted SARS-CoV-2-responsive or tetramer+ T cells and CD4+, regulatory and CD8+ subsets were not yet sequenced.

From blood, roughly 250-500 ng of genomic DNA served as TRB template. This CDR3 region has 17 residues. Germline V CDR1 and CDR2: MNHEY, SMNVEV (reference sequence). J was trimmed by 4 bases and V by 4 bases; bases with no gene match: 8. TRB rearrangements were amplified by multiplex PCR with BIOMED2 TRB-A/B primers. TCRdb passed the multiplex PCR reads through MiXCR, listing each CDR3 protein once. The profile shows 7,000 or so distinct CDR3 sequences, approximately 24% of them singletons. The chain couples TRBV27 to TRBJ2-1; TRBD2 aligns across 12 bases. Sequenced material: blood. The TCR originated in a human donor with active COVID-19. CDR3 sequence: CASSSSTSGSPYNEQFF. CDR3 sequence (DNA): TGTGCCAGCAGTTCCTCGACTAGCGGGAGCCCGTACAATGAGCAGTTCTTC.